This T cell receptor beta chain was found in a study of early T cells in non-severe SARS-CoV-2 infection. Study summary: The input, bulk RNA from unsorted whole blood, was sequenced, and chains were unpaired. Study outcomes and limitations: The study's VDJdb matching favored anti-spike CD8 responses and missed private and CD4 specificities.

For this clonotype: Its target is unknown.

V trimming: 4 bases; J trimming: 8 bases; junction bases outside the gene matches: 11. The CDR3 is 15 residues long. Germline CDR1 reads MGHDK; CDR2 reads SYGVNS. Unique molecular identifier tags were affixed to discrete cDNA molecules. TCRdb reanalysed the 5' RACE reads using MiXCR and keeps one entry per CDR3 protein. The sample has roughly 75,000 distinct CDR3 sequences; roughly a sixth are singletons. The rearrangement uses TRBV25-1 and TRBJ1-5, with 7 bases matching TRBD1. Sequenced sample: whole blood. The receptor's source is an adult who was a healthcare worker with PCR-confirmed SARS-CoV-2 infection or an uninfected control (not recorded which). CDR3 sequence: CASSASDRDFEPQHF. CDR3 nucleotide sequence: TGTGCCAGCAGTGCCTCAGACAGGGACTTCGAGCCCCAGCATTTT.